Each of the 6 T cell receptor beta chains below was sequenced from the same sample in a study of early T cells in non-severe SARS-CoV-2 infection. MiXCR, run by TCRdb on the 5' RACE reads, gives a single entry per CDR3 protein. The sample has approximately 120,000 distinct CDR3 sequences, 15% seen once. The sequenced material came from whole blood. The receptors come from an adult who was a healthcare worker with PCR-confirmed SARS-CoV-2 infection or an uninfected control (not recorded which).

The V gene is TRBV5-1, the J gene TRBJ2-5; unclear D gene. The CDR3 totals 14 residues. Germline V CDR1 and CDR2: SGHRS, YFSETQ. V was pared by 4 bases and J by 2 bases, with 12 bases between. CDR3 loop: CASSRGLEQETQYF. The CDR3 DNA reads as TGCGCCAGCAGCCGCGGCCTCGAGCAAGAGACCCAGTACTTC.

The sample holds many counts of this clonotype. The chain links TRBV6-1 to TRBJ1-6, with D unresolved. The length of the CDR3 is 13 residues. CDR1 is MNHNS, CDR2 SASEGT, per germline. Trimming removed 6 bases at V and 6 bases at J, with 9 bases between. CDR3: CASRRETNSPLHF. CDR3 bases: TGTGCCAGCAGGCGGGAAACTAATTCACCCCTCCACTTT.

The CDR3 nucleotides read TGTGCCAGCAGTTTAGCGCAGGAGGCCAAGGAGACCCAGTACTTC. It is translated as CASSLAQEAKETQYF. The chain uses TRBV12-3 or TRBV12-4 and TRBJ2-5, with D perhaps TRBD2 (5 bases). V was shortened by 0 bases and J by 5 bases, with 13 bases between the two germline ends. The CDR3 is made up of 15 amino acids.

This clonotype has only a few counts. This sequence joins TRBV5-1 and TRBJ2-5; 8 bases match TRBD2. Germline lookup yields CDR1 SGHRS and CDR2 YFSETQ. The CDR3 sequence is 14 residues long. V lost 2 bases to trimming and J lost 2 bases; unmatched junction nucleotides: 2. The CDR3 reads CASSFPSGQETQYF. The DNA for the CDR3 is TGCGCCAGCAGCTTCCCTAGCGGGCAAGAGACCCAGTACTTC.

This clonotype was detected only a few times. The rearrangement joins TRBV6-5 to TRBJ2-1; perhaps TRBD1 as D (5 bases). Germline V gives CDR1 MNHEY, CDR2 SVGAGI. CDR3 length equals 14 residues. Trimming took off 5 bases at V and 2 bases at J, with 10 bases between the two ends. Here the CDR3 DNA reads TGTGCCAGCAGTCGACAGAGGACCTACAATGAGCAGTTCTTC. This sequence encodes CASSRQRTYNEQFF.

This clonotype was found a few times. CDR3 sequence reads: CASSESRGSNQPQHF. The CDR3 DNA reads as TGTGCCAGCAGTGAATCGCGGGGTAGCAATCAGCCCCAGCATTTT. The rearrangement uses TRBV2 and TRBJ1-5; D is uncertain. Germline CDR1 is SNHLY and CDR2 is FYNNEI. Trimming removed 2 bases from V and 0 bases from J, with 8 bases in between. CDR3 length equals 15 residues. Full variable domain (rest looked up from reference TRBV2 and TRBJ1-5): EPEVTQTPSHQVTQMGQEVILRCVPISNHLYFYWYRQILGQKVEFLVSFYNNEISEKSEIFDDQFSVERPDGSNFTLKIRSTKLEDSAMYFCASSESRGSNQPQHFGDGTRLSIL.